These T cell receptor beta chains were read from a single sample in a study of T cells in Graves' hyperthyroidism and ophthalmopathy. TCRdb analysed the multiplex PCR reads with MiXCR anew, one entry per CDR3 protein. In the table there are fewer than 450,000 distinct CDR3 sequences, roughly 17% of which are singletons. Sequences were obtained from blood. These receptors were taken from a woman younger than 45 with Graves' hyperthyroidism that later progressed to Graves' ophthalmopathy. The CDR3 runs from the conserved cysteine through the conserved F or W. The order of the fields is V gene, clone size, D gene, J gene, CDR3 protein, CDR3 DNA. The D gene is left open where the match is weak. Clone size, where shown, is once, few, many, or a class for clones that have expanded.

v_gene: TRBV12-3/TRBV12-4
abundance: many
d_gene: TRBD2
j_gene: TRBJ2-1
CDR3aa: CASSPRLAKSYNEQFF
CDR3nt: TGTGCCAGCAGTCCCCGACTAGCGAAATCCTACAATGAGCAGTTCTTC

v_gene: TRBV6-1
abundance: many
d_gene: TRBD1
j_gene: TRBJ1-5
CDR3aa: CASPGTGEDQPQHF
CDR3nt: TGTGCCTCTCCGGGTACAGGGGAGGATCAGCCCCAGCATTTT

v_gene: TRBV19
abundance: many
d_gene: TRBD2
j_gene: TRBJ2-1
CDR3aa: CASSSLAGGRFSYNEQFF
CDR3nt: TGTGCCAGTAGTTCTTTAGCGGGGGGGCGTTTCTCCTACAATGAGCAGTTCTTC

v_gene: TRBV20-1
abundance: many
d_gene: TRBD2
j_gene: TRBJ2-3
CDR3aa: CSAISVAGVHGDTQYF
CDR3nt: TGCAGTGCTATTTCGGTAGCGGGAGTTCACGGAGATACGCAGTATTTT

v_gene: TRBV28
abundance: many
d_gene: TRBD1
j_gene: TRBJ2-4
CDR3aa: CASSPAGQGRNIQYF
CDR3nt: TGTGCCAGCAGTCCGGCGGGACAGGGTAGAAACATTCAGTACTTC

v_gene: TRBV5-1
abundance: -
d_gene: TRBD1
j_gene: TRBJ2-7
CDR3aa: CASSSGQDYEQYF
CDR3nt: TGCGCCAGCAGCTCGGGACAGGACTACGAGCAGTACTTC

v_gene: TRBV6-4
abundance: many
d_gene: -
j_gene: TRBJ2-1
CDR3aa: CASSPTAYNEQFF
CDR3nt: TGTGCCAGCAGCCCGACAGCCTACAATGAGCAGTTCTTC

v_gene: TRBV6-2/TRBV6-3
abundance: -
d_gene: TRBD1
j_gene: TRBJ1-2
CDR3aa: CASRDRANYGYTF
CDR3nt: TGTGCCAGCAGGGACAGGGCCAACTATGGCTACACCTTC

v_gene: TRBV7-2
abundance: many
d_gene: -
j_gene: TRBJ2-5
CDR3aa: CASSLDRTQETQYF
CDR3nt: TGTGCCAGCAGCTTAGATAGGACACAAGAGACCCAGTACTTC

v_gene: TRBV3-1
abundance: -
d_gene: -
j_gene: TRBJ2-2
CDR3aa: CASSQVSQGPNTGELFF
CDR3nt: TGTGCCAGCAGCCAAGTTTCTCAGGGGCCGAACACCGGGGAGCTGTTTTTT

v_gene: TRBV6-1
abundance: many
d_gene: TRBD1
j_gene: TRBJ2-6
CDR3aa: CASSWGTGAASSGANVLTF
CDR3nt: TGTGCCAGCAGTTGGGGAACAGGGGCCGCCTCCTCTGGGGCCAACGTCCTGACTTTC

v_gene: TRBV19
abundance: many
d_gene: TRBD1
j_gene: TRBJ1-1
CDR3aa: CASSLGTANTEAFF
CDR3nt: TGTGCCAGCAGTTTGGGGACAGCTAACACTGAAGCTTTCTTT

v_gene: TRBV7-6
abundance: -
d_gene: TRBD2
j_gene: TRBJ2-1
CDR3aa: CASSLSASGISYNEQFF
CDR3nt: TGTGCCAGCAGCTTATCGGCTAGCGGGATATCTTACAATGAGCAGTTCTTC

v_gene: TRBV12-3/TRBV12-4
abundance: many
d_gene: -
j_gene: TRBJ1-5
CDR3aa: CASSLSGAGGQPQHF
CDR3nt: TGTGCCAGCAGTTTATCGGGTGCGGGAGGTCAGCCCCAGCATTTT

v_gene: TRBV3-1
abundance: few
d_gene: -
j_gene: TRBJ2-1
CDR3aa: CASSQDSSFSRLYNEQFF
CDR3nt: TGTGCCAGCAGCCAAGATTCTTCCTTTTCGAGATTGTACAATGAGCAGTTCTTC

v_gene: TRBV12-3/TRBV12-4
abundance: -
d_gene: -
j_gene: TRBJ1-5
CDR3aa: CASRSDRYNQPQHF
CDR3nt: TGTGCCAGCAGATCAGACAGGTACAATCAGCCCCAGCATTTT

v_gene: TRBV12-5
abundance: -
d_gene: TRBD1
j_gene: TRBJ2-5
CDR3aa: CASGTDRGETQYF
CDR3nt: TGTGCTAGTGGCACGGACAGGGGCGAGACCCAGTACTTC

v_gene: TRBV20-1
abundance: many
d_gene: TRBD1
j_gene: TRBJ2-7
CDR3aa: CSAINGQGVPYEQYF
CDR3nt: TGCAGTGCTATAAACGGACAGGGTGTTCCCTACGAGCAGTACTTC

v_gene: TRBV6-1
abundance: -
d_gene: TRBD2
j_gene: TRBJ2-2
CDR3aa: CATPTGTSGSGGGELFF
CDR3nt: TGTGCCACTCCGACCGGGACTAGCGGGAGCGGTGGGGGGGAGCTGTTTTTT

v_gene: TRBV28
abundance: many
d_gene: TRBD2
j_gene: TRBJ2-7
CDR3aa: CASSSSGGMDEQYF
CDR3nt: TGTGCCAGCAGTTCCAGCGGGGGGATGGACGAGCAGTACTTC

v_gene: TRBV6-1
abundance: many
d_gene: -
j_gene: TRBJ1-5
CDR3aa: CASSYPIRTVFSNQPQHF
CDR3nt: TGTGCCAGCAGTTATCCCATCCGGACAGTTTTTAGCAATCAGCCCCAGCATTTT

v_gene: TRBV4-1
abundance: -
d_gene: -
j_gene: TRBJ2-1
CDR3aa: CASSQVGPRRGYNEQFF
CDR3nt: TGCGCCAGCAGCCAAGTCGGACCTCGGCGGGGATACAATGAGCAGTTCTTC

v_gene: TRBV5-5
abundance: once
d_gene: TRBD1
j_gene: TRBJ2-7
CDR3aa: CASSRDGTGTYEQYF
CDR3nt: TGTGCCAGCAGCCGTGACGGGACAGGGACCTACGAGCAGTACTTC

v_gene: TRBV6-1
abundance: -
d_gene: -
j_gene: TRBJ2-7
CDR3aa: CASSTTGEQYF
CDR3nt: TGTGCCAGCAGTACTACAGGAGAGCAGTACTTC

v_gene: TRBV28
abundance: -
d_gene: -
j_gene: TRBJ1-5
CDR3aa: CATQNRDGSVYSNQPQHF
CDR3nt: TGTGCCACACAAAATAGGGACGGCTCCGTATATAGCAATCAGCCCCAGCATTTT

v_gene: TRBV6-2/TRBV6-3
abundance: many
d_gene: TRBD2
j_gene: TRBJ2-2
CDR3aa: CASSPSGSGFGGELFF
CDR3nt: TGTGCCAGCAGCCCTAGCGGGAGTGGATTTGGCGGGGAGCTGTTTTTT

v_gene: TRBV3-1
abundance: many
d_gene: TRBD1
j_gene: TRBJ1-5
CDR3aa: CASSQRTGAQPQHF
CDR3nt: TGTGCCAGCAGCCAACGGACAGGGGCTCAGCCCCAGCATTTT

v_gene: TRBV19
abundance: many
d_gene: -
j_gene: TRBJ2-7
CDR3aa: CASSAGQNYEQYF
CDR3nt: TGTGCCAGTAGTGCGGGACAGAACTACGAGCAGTACTTC

v_gene: TRBV5-6
abundance: many
d_gene: -
j_gene: TRBJ2-1
CDR3aa: CASSLVLRANEQFF
CDR3nt: TGTGCCAGCAGCTTGGTACTAAGGGCAAATGAGCAGTTCTTC

v_gene: TRBV20-1
abundance: -
d_gene: TRBD2
j_gene: TRBJ2-7
CDR3aa: CSAQGLDLPYEQYF
CDR3nt: TGCAGTGCTCAGGGACTAGATTTACCCTACGAGCAGTACTTC

v_gene: TRBV28
abundance: many
d_gene: -
j_gene: TRBJ1-5
CDR3aa: CASSLRGNNQPQHF
CDR3nt: TGTGCCAGCAGTCTCCGCGGAAACAATCAGCCCCAGCATTTT

v_gene: TRBV29-1
abundance: -
d_gene: -
j_gene: TRBJ1-4
CDR3aa: CSVEELGSMNEKLFF
CDR3nt: TGCAGCGTTGAAGAACTGGGGTCGATGAATGAAAAACTGTTTTTT

v_gene: TRBV9
abundance: few
d_gene: -
j_gene: TRBJ1-5
CDR3aa: CASSAGGDPNQPQHF
CDR3nt: TGTGCCAGCAGCGCCGGGGGGGATCCTAATCAGCCCCAGCATTTT

v_gene: TRBV19
abundance: few
d_gene: TRBD1
j_gene: TRBJ2-2
CDR3aa: CASSIGTGTGELFF
CDR3nt: TGTGCCAGTAGTATTGGGACAGGCACCGGGGAGCTGTTTTTT

v_gene: TRBV27
abundance: many
d_gene: -
j_gene: TRBJ2-3
CDR3aa: CASSLLGSVTPDTQYF
CDR3nt: TGTGCCAGCAGTTTATTAGGGTCGGTAACCCCAGATACGCAGTATTTT

v_gene: TRBV19
abundance: few
d_gene: -
j_gene: TRBJ1-5
CDR3aa: CASSIWGASNQPQHF
CDR3nt: TGTGCCAGTAGTATCTGGGGGGCGAGCAATCAGCCCCAGCATTTT

v_gene: TRBV2
abundance: many
d_gene: TRBD2
j_gene: TRBJ2-5
CDR3aa: CASKVTSGSQTQYF
CDR3nt: TGTGCCAGCAAAGTGACTAGCGGGAGCCAGACCCAGTACTTC

v_gene: TRBV19
abundance: few
d_gene: -
j_gene: TRBJ2-3
CDR3aa: CASSLEGTPDTQYF
CDR3nt: TGTGCCAGTAGTCTGGAGGGGACCCCAGATACGCAGTATTTT

v_gene: TRBV28
abundance: many
d_gene: -
j_gene: TRBJ1-2
CDR3aa: CASSWTPKHGYTF
CDR3nt: TGTGCCAGCAGTTGGACACCCAAACATGGCTACACCTTC

v_gene: TRBV7-9
abundance: many
d_gene: TRBD1
j_gene: TRBJ2-5
CDR3aa: CASSYPRDRVGETQYF
CDR3nt: TGTGCCAGCAGCTACCCCAGGGACAGGGTGGGAGAGACCCAGTACTTC

v_gene: TRBV27
abundance: -
d_gene: -
j_gene: TRBJ2-5
CDR3aa: CASSALTGTRQETQYF
CDR3nt: TGTGCCAGCAGTGCCCTGACAGGGACTCGCCAAGAGACCCAGTACTTC

v_gene: TRBV6-2/TRBV6-3
abundance: many
d_gene: TRBD2
j_gene: TRBJ2-5
CDR3aa: CASSPSGGAFETQYF
CDR3nt: TGTGCCAGCAGCCCTAGCGGGGGGGCCTTTGAGACCCAGTACTTC

v_gene: TRBV27
abundance: many
d_gene: TRBD2
j_gene: TRBJ2-1
CDR3aa: CASRSSASGGAYASEQFF
CDR3nt: TGTGCCAGCAGAAGTTCGGCTAGCGGGGGGGCTTACGCTTCTGAGCAGTTCTTC

v_gene: TRBV5-1
abundance: many
d_gene: -
j_gene: TRBJ2-2
CDR3aa: CASSLSGQNTGELFF
CDR3nt: TGCGCCAGCAGCTTGTCAGGACAGAACACCGGGGAGCTGTTTTTT

v_gene: TRBV12-3/TRBV12-4
abundance: -
d_gene: TRBD1
j_gene: TRBJ1-4
CDR3aa: CASSLDRGLGEKLFF
CDR3nt: TGTGCCAGCAGTTTGGACAGGGGGCTGGGGGAAAAACTGTTTTTT

v_gene: TRBV3-1
abundance: few
d_gene: TRBD2
j_gene: TRBJ2-3
CDR3aa: CASSQASTSGSADTQYF
CDR3nt: TGTGCCAGCAGCCAAGCATCGACTAGCGGGAGTGCAGATACGCAGTATTTT

v_gene: TRBV18
abundance: few
d_gene: -
j_gene: TRBJ1-4
CDR3aa: CASSRTQGMGEKLFF
CDR3nt: TGTGCCAGCTCACGTACACAGGGAATGGGTGAAAAACTGTTTTTT

v_gene: TRBV5-1
abundance: -
d_gene: -
j_gene: TRBJ1-2
CDR3aa: CASSLGRGGLSDGYTF
CDR3nt: TGCGCCAGCAGCTTGGGGCGGGGGGGACTATCGGATGGCTACACCTTC

v_gene: TRBV2
abundance: many
d_gene: -
j_gene: TRBJ2-7
CDR3aa: CASSVRQGLYEQYF
CDR3nt: TGTGCCAGCAGTGTTCGGCAGGGCCTCTACGAGCAGTACTTC

v_gene: TRBV27
abundance: many
d_gene: -
j_gene: TRBJ2-1
CDR3aa: CASSFYSRANEQFF
CDR3nt: TGTGCCAGCAGTTTCTATAGCAGGGCGAATGAGCAGTTCTTC

v_gene: TRBV25-1
abundance: -
d_gene: -
j_gene: TRBJ1-2
CDR3aa: CASNEQGLYGYTF
CDR3nt: TGTGCCAGCAATGAACAGGGCCTCTATGGCTACACCTTC

v_gene: TRBV18
abundance: -
d_gene: -
j_gene: TRBJ2-7
CDR3aa: CASSQGRSEQYF
CDR3nt: TGTGCCAGCTCACAGGGGAGGAGCGAGCAGTACTTC

v_gene: TRBV7-8
abundance: many
d_gene: -
j_gene: TRBJ1-4
CDR3aa: CASSLEGDSFEKLFF
CDR3nt: TGTGCCAGCAGCTTAGAAGGAGACTCCTTTGAAAAACTGTTTTTT

v_gene: TRBV7-9
abundance: few
d_gene: TRBD1
j_gene: TRBJ1-4
CDR3aa: CASSDERGTGGFGEKLFF
CDR3nt: TGTGCCAGCAGCGATGAACGCGGGACAGGGGGCTTTGGGGAAAAACTGTTTTTT

v_gene: TRBV7-9
abundance: many
d_gene: -
j_gene: TRBJ2-7
CDR3aa: CASSSPLGKYEQYF
CDR3nt: TGTGCCAGCAGCTCTCCTCTAGGGAAGTACGAGCAGTACTTC

v_gene: TRBV20-1
abundance: many
d_gene: TRBD2
j_gene: TRBJ2-1
CDR3aa: CSARDEREGLSYNEQFF
CDR3nt: TGCAGTGCTAGAGATGAGCGGGAAGGACTCTCCTACAATGAGCAGTTCTTC

v_gene: TRBV2
abundance: many
d_gene: -
j_gene: TRBJ1-2
CDR3aa: CASNSGQTNYGYTF
CDR3nt: TGTGCCAGCAATTCCGGACAGACGAACTATGGCTACACCTTC

v_gene: TRBV15
abundance: many
d_gene: -
j_gene: TRBJ2-5
CDR3aa: CATSRDPLRQGGRETQYF
CDR3nt: TGTGCCACCAGCAGAGATCCCCTCCGACAGGGAGGGAGGGAGACCCAGTACTTC

v_gene: TRBV29-1
abundance: -
d_gene: TRBD1
j_gene: TRBJ1-1
CDR3aa: CSVGRLAGGMDTEAFF
CDR3nt: TGCAGCGTTGGGAGGTTGGCAGGGGGCATGGACACTGAAGCTTTCTTT

v_gene: TRBV7-9
abundance: few
d_gene: -
j_gene: TRBJ2-5
CDR3aa: CASSLGPSRGIRTQYF
CDR3nt: TGTGCCAGCAGCTTAGGCCCGTCCCGAGGGATAAGGACCCAGTACTTC